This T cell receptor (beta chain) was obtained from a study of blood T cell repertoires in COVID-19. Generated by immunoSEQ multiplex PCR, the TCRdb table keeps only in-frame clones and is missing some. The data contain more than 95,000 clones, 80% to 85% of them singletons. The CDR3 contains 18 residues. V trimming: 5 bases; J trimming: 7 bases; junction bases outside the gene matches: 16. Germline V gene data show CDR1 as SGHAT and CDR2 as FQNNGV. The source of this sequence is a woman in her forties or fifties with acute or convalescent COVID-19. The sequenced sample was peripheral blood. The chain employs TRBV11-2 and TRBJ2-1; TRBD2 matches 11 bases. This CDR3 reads CASSATLPRTSGFNEQFF. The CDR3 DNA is TGTGCCAGCAGCGCCACCCTTCCCCGGACTAGCGGGTTTAATGAGCAGTTCTTC.